This T cell receptor (beta chain) was observed in a study of T cell responses to AZD1222 COVID-19 vaccine (dated by TCRdb to the early 2020s). For the study in its entirety: TCR sequencing covered 233 trial participants: nearly 210 given two doses of AZD1222 and 26 given two doses of MenACWY control vaccine. Enrollment into the trials was organized by age into subgroups of 18-55, 56-69 and 70-plus years, and those subgroups contained approximately 160, 26 and 62 TCR-sequenced participants, respectively.

CDR1 and CDR2, per the germline V gene, are SGHAT and FQNNGV. Inclusive of the bounding cysteine and phenylalanine, the CDR3 is 14 residues long. The kept DNA is CDR3 alone, 42 bases in frame from the first base. The V end loses 6 bases and the J end loses 4 bases, and a stretch of 13 bases separates them. Points the paper makes about the study in general: A significant rise in spike-specific TCR breadth and depth was observed after two AZD1222 doses relative to day 0 and relative to MenACWY recipients. The 56-69-year group was small, and its depth increase did not reach significance, likely because of low power. Conclusions about previously exposed vaccinees were limited because only six AZD1222 recipients were SARS-CoV-2 seropositive at baseline. The whole spike protein was spanned by vaccine-associated CD4 TCRs, and dominant responses were seen in regions 160-218 and 743-854. Epitopes outside the regions mutated in the B.1.351 and B.1.1.7 variants were reportedly recognized by nearly half of the unique spike-specific TCRs. Participants were mostly white British and included more females than males, and it was suggested by the authors that clonal diversity may have been underestimated. Because no day 14 peak-response samples were available, repertoires were characterized only after the peak T cell response.

Sample time point, as interpreted from the label and publication: about 28 days (+/-7) after the second vaccine dose. Because spike-specific TCR depth and breadth did not differ between the two schedules, AZD1222 recipients who got a second dose at roughly 4 weeks were pooled with those who got a second dose at roughly 12 weeks. Vaccinee samples were obtained from the UK trials COV001 and COV002, which included a single-blind randomized controlled phase 2/3 trial of AZD1222 (ChAdOx1 nCoV-19) in healthy adults. Trial participant PBMC samples were collected at day 0 and day 28 after the second dose for TCRbeta chain sequencing. The CDR3 regions of human TCRbeta chains were analyzed by immunosequencing. On the authors' methods: TCRs in the repertoires were compared against a reference library of SARS-CoV-2-specific TCRs that had been generated with the MIRA antigen-specificity platform. Breadth was defined as the fraction of unique TCRs that were SARS-CoV-2-associated. Depth was defined as the fraction of total T cells that were SARS-CoV-2-associated. Each spike-specific TCR was assigned to its reactive spike region and to a CD4 or CD8 class using the MIRA data. Log10-transformed breadth and depth values were compared by one-way ANOVA with Sidak's multiple comparisons tests. TCRdb obtained this table from immuneACCESS and retained in-frame rearrangements with V and J assigned. These tables miss some clones; where compared with another copy, unresolved V genes account for less than half of the shortfall, and the remainder is unexplained. V and J calls and clone size are given by that table; D and trimming were obtained from the DNA. This sample lists 180,000 or so clones; about nine tenths were detected once. The ten largest clonotypes hold 1.5% to 2% of the sample.

A word on this clone: What this receptor recognizes is not known. No base-level quality is on record; no much larger clone is a single base apart.

The V and J genes are TRBV11-2 and TRBJ2-1, and TRBD2 may be the D gene, going by 7 matching bases. This receptor was identified in an adult who received the AZD1222 COVID-19 vaccine. The source was peripheral blood, collected 28 days after the second AZD1222 dose. The DNA is as follows: TGTGCCAGCAGTAAGGGAGGGGGTTACAATGAGCAGTTCTTC. It codes for CASSKGGGYNEQFF.